These 19 T cell receptor beta chains were sequenced from one sample in a study of shared clonotypes between healthy human individuals. The repertoire was sequenced with immunoSEQ multiplex PCR; TCRdb's copy has only in-frame clones and lacks some. The data hold some 2.1 million clones, with 90% to 95% observed a single time. As defined, naive CD8 cells were CD45RO-negative and positively selected for CCR7, with terminally differentiated effector memory CD45RA+ cells excluded. Source material: naive CD8+ T cells from PBMCs. The receptors come from a man aged 18 to 30 in good health. Some clones in this sample may be carry-over from other donors' samples.

The chain combines TRBV9 with TRBJ2-3, with TRBD2 as a possible D gene (6 bases). Between the trimmed V and J ends, which lost 4 bases and 3 bases, there was a span of 21 bases. Germline-derived CDR1 and CDR2 are SGDLS and YYNGEE. The CDR3 has 17 residues. CDR3 loop: CASSSHPRTTTTDTQYF. The CDR3, as DNA: TGTGCCAGCAGCTCCCACCCCAGGACTACCACGACAGATACGCAGTATTTT.

A note on this clone: Within the sample, other DNA sequences also encode this same CDR3. The chain is built from TRBV27 and TRBJ2-1; D gene uncertain. CDR3 size: 11 residues. Germline CDR1 and CDR2: MNHEY and SMNVEV (reference sequence). Trimming stripped 5 bases from V and 4 bases from J, with 3 bases between. The DNA for the CDR3 is TGTGCCAGCAGTCTTTACAATGAGCAGTTCTTC. This encodes CASSLYNEQFF.

V and J are TRBV11-1 and TRBJ2-3, with 10 bases fitting TRBD2. The CDR3 spans 17 residues. Germline assignment: CDR1 SGHAT and CDR2 FQDESV (reference sequence). V lost 1 base, J lost 5 bases, and 9 bases stayed unmatched. CDR3 DNA: TGTGCCAGCAGCTTAGTATCTAGCGGGAGAAGTGAAGATACGCAGTATTTT. Amino acids: CASSLVSSGRSEDTQYF.

This clone has just one count. Here the CDR3 reads CASSLLRDGTGEYF. CDR3 sequence (DNA): TGTGCCAGCAGTTTATTGAGGGATGGGACAGGGGAGTATTTT. The V and J genes are TRBV27 and TRBJ2-3; 10 bases are shared with TRBD1. Germline V gene lookup returns CDR1 MNHEY and CDR2 SMNVEV (reference sequence). The CDR3 is 14 residues long. The V gene end was trimmed by 1 base and the J gene end by 13 bases; junction bases not matched to a gene: 8.

V gene TRBV10-3 combines with J gene TRBJ2-6; D not resolved. V lost 2 bases, J lost 0 bases, and 8 bases lay in between. Germline lookup yields CDR1 ENHRY and CDR2 SYGVKD. The CDR3 extends over 16 amino acids. CDR3 loop: CAISETVYSGANVLTF. As DNA, the CDR3 is TGTGCCATCAGTGAGACAGTTTACTCTGGGGCCAACGTCCTGACTTTC.

This rearrangement joins TRBV5-1 to TRBJ1-2; D not certain. Trimming took 3 bases from V and 8 from J, leaving 17 bases between them. The CDR3 sequence is 14 residues long. Germline V gene data show CDR1 as SGHRS and CDR2 as YFSETQ. CDR3 residues: CASSSEDGTWGYTF. The CDR3 DNA sequence: TGCGCCAGCAGCTCCGAGGACGGAACGTGGGGCTACACCTTC.

The rearrangement links TRBV9 to TRBJ2-2, with 15 nucleotides matching TRBD2. CDR3 size: 19 residues. Germline CDR1 SGDLS, CDR2 YYNGEE. The V gene end was trimmed by 0 bases and the J gene end by 4 bases; junction bases not matched to a gene: 7. The CDR3, as DNA: TGTGCCAGCAGCGTAGTTGGACTAGCGGGAGGGCCCGGCACCGGGGAGCTGTTTTTT. Residues: CASSVVGLAGGPGTGELFF.

The chain combines TRBV14 with TRBJ2-7; D may match TRBD1 or TRBD2 (5 bases each). The CDR3 runs 15 residues. CDR1 and CDR2 (germline): SGHDN, FVKESK. Trimming took 1 base from V and 0 from J, leaving 10 bases between them. The CDR3 DNA reads as TGTGCCAGCAGCCAAGGGTCGGGACCCTCCTACGAGCAGTACTTC. This sequence encodes CASSQGSGPSYEQYF.

Note on this clone: The sample holds other DNA sequences that translate to the same CDR3. This chain joins TRBV4-1 and TRBJ2-7; 10 bases line up with TRBD2. The V gene's germline CDR1 is MGHRA and CDR2 YSYEKL. The CDR3 contains 14 residues. The trim removed 1 base at V and 4 bases at J, leaving 1 base unmatched. The CDR3 DNA sequence: TGCGCCAGCAGCCAAGGGGGACTAGCGTACGAGCAGTACTTC. It is translated as CASSQGGLAYEQYF.

CDR3 bases: TGTGCCAGCAAGGCGGGAGTATCAAATGAGCAGTTCTTC. Protein product: CASKAGVSNEQFF. The gene calls are TRBV2 and TRBJ2-1; 7 bases match TRBD2. The germline V gene encodes CDR1 SNHLY and CDR2 FYNNEI. CDR3 length: 13 residues. J gave up 7 bases and V 7 bases, and 7 bases lay outside the gene matches.

As to this clone: Other DNA sequences in the same sample also yield this CDR3. The genes are TRBV27 and TRBJ2-1; 8 bases fit TRBD1. Germline lookup yields CDR1 MNHEY and CDR2 SMNVEV (reference sequence). This CDR3 is built from 14 residues. J gave up 3 bases and V 3 bases, and 1 base lay outside the gene matches. The CDR3 loop is CASSLDRVYNEQFF. The CDR3 DNA sequence: TGTGCCAGCAGTTTGGACAGGGTCTACAATGAGCAGTTCTTC.

This clone was seen a handful of times. The V gene is TRBV21-1, the J gene TRBJ1-2. TRBV21-1 is termed a pseudogene. This CDR3 spans 13 amino acids. CDR3 amino acids: CASTPPGDYGYTF. CDR3 DNA sequence: TGTGCCAGCACCCCACCCGGGGACTATGGCTACACCTTC.

A note on this clone: The sample carries other DNA sequences with the same CDR3. The chain couples TRBV9 to TRBJ2-7; weak D call: TRBD1 (5 bases). CDR1 and CDR2 (germline): SGDLS, YYNGEE. The CDR3 length is 14 residues. V was cut by 2 bases and J by 4 bases, with 13 bases left in between. CDR3 protein: CASSVGDRPYEQYF. The CDR3 nucleotides are TGTGCCAGCAGCGTCGGAGACAGACCGTACGAGCAGTACTTC. Full variable domain (missing parts from reference TRBV9 and TRBJ2-7): DSGVTQTPKHLITATGQRVTLRCSPRSGDLSVYWYQQSLDQGLQFLIQYYNGEERAKGNILERFSAQQFPDLHSELNLSSLELGDSALYFCASSVGDRPYEQYFGPGTRLTVT.

This chain links TRBV11-1 with TRBJ2-7; D gene uncertain. This CDR3 contains 15 residues. Germline V gives CDR1 SGHAT, CDR2 FQDESV (reference sequence). V lost 5 bases to trimming and J lost 4 bases, with 18 bases between them. CDR3 sequence (DNA): TGTGCCAGCAGCCCCCGTCCCCGTGGCTCTTACGAGCAGTACTTC. It codes for CASSPRPRGSYEQYF.

CDR3 sequence reads: CASTARTGAYEQYF. CDR3 coding DNA: TGTGCCAGCACCGCCAGGACAGGGGCCTACGAGCAGTACTTC. V is TRBV28 and J is TRBJ2-7, with 9 nucleotides matching TRBD1. The length of the CDR3 is 14 residues. V dropped 7 bases and J dropped 2; count of bases not matched to a gene: 6. Germline V gives CDR1 MDHEN, CDR2 SYDVKM.

The CDR3, as DNA: TGTGCCAGCAGCCCAACCGGGACTAGCGGCCCAAATGAGCAGTTCTTC. Translation gives CASSPTGTSGPNEQFF. The chain couples TRBV7-9 to TRBJ2-1, with 11 bases fitting TRBD2. The CDR3 runs to 16 residues. Looked up from germline, CDR1 is SEHNR and CDR2 is FQNEAQ (reference sequence). The V and J ends lost 5 bases and 7 bases, in that order; junction bases with no gene match: 10.

The J gene is TRBJ1-1, the V gene TRBV7-9; D call uncertain. Deletions cut 0 bases from V and 1 base from J, with 12 bases between. The CDR3 contains 16 residues. Germline V CDR1 and CDR2: SEHNR, FQNEAQ (reference sequence). CDR3 amino acids: CASSLAAQATNTEAFF. The CDR3 DNA is TGTGCCAGCAGCTTAGCGGCCCAGGCGACGAACACTGAAGCTTTCTTT.

The V and J genes are TRBV10-3 and TRBJ2-1; TRBD2 matches 10 bases. This CDR3 is built from 15 residues. J gave up 4 bases and V 4 bases, and 4 bases lay outside the gene matches. Germline CDR1 and CDR2: ENHRY and SYGVKD. The CDR3 here is CAISGGTSAYNEQFF. CDR3 in DNA: TGTGCCATCAGTGGCGGGACTAGCGCGTACAATGAGCAGTTCTTC.

The chain employs TRBV6-1 and TRBJ2-7; D unresolved. Germline V gene data show CDR1 as MNHNS and CDR2 as SASEGT. This CDR3 is built from 12 residues. V shed 8 bases and J shed 3 bases, with 11 bases lying between them. CDR3 sequence reads: CASGTPFYEQYF. CDR3 coding DNA: TGTGCCAGCGGTACACCGTTCTACGAGCAGTACTTC.